These 13 T cell receptor beta chains share one sample of origin, sequenced in a study of memory CD8 T cells in hepatitis C reinfection. Stated time point: peak reinfection, 3 to 8 weeks after reinfection detection. TCR sequencing was done directly ex vivo on sorted cells, without expansion in vitro. Repertoires were generated with immunoSEQ multiplex PCR, while TCRdb's copy carries only in-frame clones and drops some. The profile shows 35,000 to 55,000 clones, approximately 90% of them singletons. The sequenced sample was naive CD8+ T cells sorted from blood. The origin of the receptors is a young man with hepatitis C virus infection.

This clone was observed a single time. The chain links TRBV28 to TRBJ2-2, with a weak D call TRBD1 (6 bases). Trimming removed 4 bases at V and 6 bases at J, with 24 bases between. This CDR3 spans 18 amino acids. Germline-derived CDR1 and CDR2 are MDHEN and SYDVKM. CDR3 nucleotide sequence: TGTGCCAGCAGTTCCGGGACAAACCCGATTGGGGGTGCCGGGGAGCTGTTTTTT. Translated: CASSSGTNPIGGAGELFF.

This chain uses TRBV12-5 with TRBJ1-2; D is ambiguous. V was clipped by 1 base and J by 4 bases, with 10 bases between them. Germline loops: CDR1 LGHNT, CDR2 FRNRAP. The CDR3 contains 14 residues. CDR3 loop: CASGLDGVFYGYTF. The CDR3 DNA reads as TGTGCTAGTGGTTTGGACGGAGTTTTCTATGGCTACACCTTC. Together with reference TRBV12-5 and TRBJ1-2, the CDR3 gives the full variable domain: DARVTQTPRHKVTEMGQEVTMRCQPILGHNTVFWYRQTMMQGLELLAYFRNRAPLDDSGMPKDRFSAEMPDATLATLKIQPSEPRDSAVYFCASGLDGVFYGYTFGSGTRLTVV.

The chain has TRBV10-3 and TRBJ2-5; 9 bases are a match to TRBD2. Judging by the DNA end, TRBJ2-7 fits better; the J call may be wrong. The CDR3 is 16 residues long. Germline V lookup: CDR1 ENHRY, CDR2 SYGVKD. CDR3 bases: TGTGCCATCAGTGACTCCTATAGCGGGGGAGACTACGAGCAGTACTTC. Residues: CAISDSYSGGDYEQYF.

The CDR3 DNA reads TGTGCCTGGAGTGGCGGGGATTGGTCACCCCTCCACTTT. It encodes CAWSGGDWSPLHF. The chain links TRBV30 to TRBJ1-6, with no clear D. V was clipped by 1 base and J by 10 bases, with 11 bases between them. The germline V gene encodes CDR1 GTSNPN and CDR2 SVGIG (reference sequence). This CDR3 comprises 13 residues.

The chain combines TRBV11-2 with TRBJ2-7; tentatively, D is TRBD2 (5 bases). CDR3 length equals 14 residues. CDR1 and CDR2 (germline): SGHAT, FQNNGV. V was pared by 4 bases and J by 5 bases, with 15 bases between. The CDR3 sequence: CASSWQWGVDEQYF. Here the CDR3 DNA reads TGTGCCAGCAGCTGGCAATGGGGAGTAGACGAGCAGTACTTC.

The chain couples TRBV4-1 to TRBJ2-7, with D perhaps TRBD2 (5 bases). Germline V gene sequence: CDR1 MGHRA, CDR2 YSYEKL. CDR3 size: 15 residues. V was shortened by 4 bases and J by 3 bases, with 16 bases between the two germline ends. CDR3 amino acids: CASSPTNFGLYEQYF. Here the CDR3 DNA reads TGCGCCAGCAGCCCAACTAACTTCGGACTCTACGAGCAGTACTTC.

The chain has TRBV2 and TRBJ1-4; perhaps TRBD1 as D (6 bases). Germline-derived CDR1 and CDR2 are SNHLY and FYNNEI. This CDR3 contains 15 residues. V was cut by 4 bases and J by 0 bases, with 9 bases left in between. In DNA, the CDR3 is TGTGCCAGCAGTGGGACAGAATCAACTAATGAAAAACTGTTTTTT. Protein sequence: CASSGTESTNEKLFF.

This clone was seen only a few times. The chain recombines TRBV4-1 with TRBJ2-7, with 8 bases aligning to TRBD1. V shed 3 bases, J shed 3 bases, and the junction held 7 bases outside the gene matches. CDR1 is MGHRA and CDR2 is YSYEKL in the germline V gene. This CDR3 is 15 amino acids long. This chain's CDR3 is CASSQPGQGYYEQYF. CDR3 coding DNA: TGCGCCAGCAGCCAGCCCGGACAGGGATACTACGAGCAGTACTTC.

This clone was observed once. This chain joins TRBV28 and TRBJ2-1; no reliable D call. Per the germline V gene, CDR1 is MDHEN and CDR2 is SYDVKM. V lost 3 bases, J lost 3 bases, and 9 bases lay in between. The CDR3 is 14 amino acids. This CDR3 reads CASSFSLVYNEQFF. The CDR3 DNA sequence: TGTGCCAGCAGTTTCTCACTCGTCTACAATGAGCAGTTCTTC.

The chain uses TRBV7-9 and TRBJ2-7; 7 nucleotides align to TRBD1. With V trimmed by 5 bases and J by 4 bases, 5 bases remained unmatched. The CDR3 runs to 13 residues. Per germline, CDR1 SEHNR and CDR2 FQNEAQ (reference sequence). The CDR3 here is CASSLRDRYEQYV. Written as DNA, the CDR3 is TGTGCCAGCAGCCTCCGGGACAGATACGAGCAGTACGTC.

This clone appeared once. The V and J genes are TRBV19 and TRBJ2-3; 9 bases agree with TRBD1. Trimming took 4 bases from V and 0 from J; bases not matched to a gene: 5. The CDR3 extends over 16 amino acids. Per the germline V gene, CDR1 is LNHDA and CDR2 is SQIVND (reference sequence). CDR3 sequence: CASSKTGGSSTDTQYF. CDR3 nucleotides: TGTGCCAGTAGTAAGACAGGGGGATCTAGCACAGATACGCAGTATTTT.

The V call is TRBV6-1, the J call TRBJ2-7; D remains ambiguous. Trimming left V 6 bases short and J 6 bases short, with 15 bases between. CDR1 and CDR2 from the germline V gene are MNHNS and SASEGT. The CDR3 is 13 amino acids. The CDR3 DNA is TGTGCCAGCAGCCCCATCCCAAGAGGCGAGCAGTACGTC. Translated: CASSPIPRGEQYV.

This clone was picked up one time. The J gene is TRBJ2-1, the V gene TRBV7-2; 10 bases line up with TRBD2. From germline, CDR1 is SGHTA and CDR2 FQGNSA. This CDR3 spans 14 amino acids. V lost 3 bases to trimming and J lost 7 bases; unmatched junction nucleotides: 3. This CDR3 reads CASSFSGGRNEQFF. The CDR3 coding sequence is TGTGCCAGCAGCTTTAGCGGGGGGCGGAATGAGCAGTTCTTC.